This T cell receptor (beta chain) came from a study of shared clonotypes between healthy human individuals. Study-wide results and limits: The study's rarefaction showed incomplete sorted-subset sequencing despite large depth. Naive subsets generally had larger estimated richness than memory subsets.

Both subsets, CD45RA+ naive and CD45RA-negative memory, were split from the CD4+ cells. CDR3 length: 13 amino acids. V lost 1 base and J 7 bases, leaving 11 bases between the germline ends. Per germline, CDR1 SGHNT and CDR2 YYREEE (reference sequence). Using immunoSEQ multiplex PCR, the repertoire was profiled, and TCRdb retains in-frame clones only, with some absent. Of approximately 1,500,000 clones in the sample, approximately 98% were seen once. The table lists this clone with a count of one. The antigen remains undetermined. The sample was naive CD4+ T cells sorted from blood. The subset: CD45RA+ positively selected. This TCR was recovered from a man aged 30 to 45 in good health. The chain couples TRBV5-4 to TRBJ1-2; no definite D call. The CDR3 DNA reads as TGTGCCAGCAGCTTGCCGGACCCGCGTGGCTACACCTTC. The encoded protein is CASSLPDPRGYTF.